This T cell receptor (beta chain) was obtained from a study of CD8+ T cells in alopecia areata. RNA extraction and reverse transcription yielded cDNA as sequencing template. TCRdb's copy holds only in-frame clones and misses some; the assay was immunoSEQ multiplex PCR. The table lists about 180,000 clones, less than 75% of them singletons, with about 10% in the top ten. In alopecia areata patients, both lesional scalp punch biopsies and peripheral blood were collected. V dropped 3 bases and J dropped 7 bases, with 7 bases sitting between them. Germline lookup yields CDR1 SGHDT and CDR2 YYEEEE. The CDR3 length is 11 residues.

This specimen was CD8+ T cells sorted from blood, taken at week 0. The receptor comes from a human donor with alopecia areata. V is TRBV5-6 and J is TRBJ1-1; D not resolved. The CDR3 is CASSSDGEAFF. Written as DNA, the CDR3 is TGTGCCAGCAGCTCGGACGGTGAAGCTTTCTTT.